The 29 T cell receptor beta chains below come from one sample, sequenced in a study of blood T cell repertoires in COVID-19. Sequencing was performed with immunoSEQ multiplex PCR; in TCRdb, only in-frame clones are kept and a portion is missing. The sample yields roughly 240,000 clones, roughly 82% seen once. The sequencing sample was made of peripheral blood. These receptors all come from a woman in her 70s with acute or convalescent COVID-19.

This clone has at least ten counts. This sequence joins TRBV7-9 and TRBJ2-1; D might be TRBD1 (5 bases). V lost 4 bases and J 10 bases, leaving 20 bases between the germline ends. The CDR3 length is 15 residues. CDR1 is SEHNR, CDR2 FQNEAQ, per germline (reference sequence). The CDR3 coding sequence is TGTGCCAGCAGCTCCCCCCCCGGGCAGGGATGGGAGCAGTTCTTC. It translates to CASSSPPGQGWEQFF.

The genes are TRBV5-1 and TRBJ2-7; D is perhaps TRBD2 (7 bases). Germline CDR1 is SGHRS and CDR2 is YFSETQ. This CDR3 region has 15 residues. V was trimmed by 2 bases and J by 4 bases, leaving 16 bases between them. CDR3 in amino acids: CASSLYGGLSYEQYF. The CDR3 bases are TGCGCCAGCAGCTTATACGGGGGGCTATCATACGAGCAGTACTTC.

V and J are TRBV6-2 or TRBV6-3 and TRBJ1-5; 7 bases are a match to TRBD1. The junction had 6 bases not matched to a gene; V was cut back by 5 bases and J by 2 bases. CDR3 length: 15 residues. The V gene's germline CDR1 is MNHEY and CDR2 SVGEGT. CDR3 sequence (DNA): TGTGCCAGCAGTACAGGGGTTTGGGGCAATCAGCCCCAGCATTTT. This sequence encodes CASSTGVWGNQPQHF.

The chain uses TRBV6-5 and TRBJ1-1; D unresolved. The CDR3 runs 13 residues. CDR1 and CDR2 (germline): MNHEY, SVGAGI. Trimming shortened V by 6 bases and J by 3 bases, and 11 bases separated the two germline ends. The CDR3: CASSIISDTEAFF. CDR3 in DNA: TGTGCCAGCAGCATAATCTCGGACACTGAAGCTTTCTTT.

This clone was seen a few times. An end of the junction does not agree with germline; a read error may underlie this. The chain is built from TRBV7-7 and TRBJ2-5; TRBD2 is a possible D gene (5 bases). The CDR3 spans 15 residues. CDR1 SSHAT and CDR2 FNYEAQ come from the germline V gene (reference sequence). CDR3 sequence: CASSLSVLAQETQYF. CDR3 nucleotide sequence: TGTGCTAGCAGCTTATCAGTCCTAGCCCAAGAGACCCAGTACTTC.

This rearrangement joins TRBV28 to TRBJ2-5, with D maybe TRBD1 (6 bases). Trimming left V 6 bases short and J 0 bases short, with 17 bases between. The CDR3 is made up of 16 amino acids. Germline CDR1 MDHEN, CDR2 SYDVKM. CDR3 loop: CASSSWTERYQETQYF. The CDR3, as DNA: TGTGCCAGCAGCTCTTGGACAGAACGGTACCAAGAGACCCAGTACTTC.

In this sample, this clone turned up once. V and J are TRBV7-9 and TRBJ1-1; D may be TRBD1 (5 bases). Germline lookup yields CDR1 SEHNR and CDR2 FQNEAQ (reference sequence). Trimming left V 3 bases short and J 4 bases short, with 12 bases between. The CDR3 runs to 14 residues. The CDR3 nucleotides read TGTGCCAGCAGCTTTGTCTCAGGGCCCACTGAAGCTTTCTTT. Translated: CASSFVSGPTEAFF.

The chain couples TRBV7-8 to TRBJ2-7; 11 bases fit TRBD1. Germline V gives CDR1 SGHVS, CDR2 FQNEAQ. Germline trimming cut 5 bases from V and 2 bases from J; bases unmatched to any gene: 8. There are 16 residues in the CDR3. The CDR3 bases are TGTGCCAGCAGCGCGGGGACAGGGGGGTATCCCTACGAGCAGTACTTC. This encodes CASSAGTGGYPYEQYF.

The V and J genes are TRBV30 and TRBJ1-5, with D uncertain. Trimming pared 2 bases from V and 6 bases from J, leaving 14 bases between. From germline, CDR1 is GTSNPN and CDR2 SVGIG (reference sequence). The CDR3 has 14 amino acids. CDR3 sequence (DNA): TGTGCCTGGAGTAAAGGGTCCGGGAGTCAGCCCCAGCATTTT. Amino acid sequence: CAWSKGSGSQPQHF.

This clone was seen once. V is TRBV7-8 and J is TRBJ1-1, with D maybe TRBD1 (5 bases). This CDR3 contains 16 residues. With 5 bases removed from V and 0 bases from J, the gap between germline ends came to 16 bases. The germline V gene encodes CDR1 SGHVS and CDR2 FQNEAQ. The CDR3 DNA sequence: TGTGCCAGCAGCCTAATGGGACTCGGAGTGAACACTGAAGCTTTCTTT. As protein: CASSLMGLGVNTEAFF. The whole variable domain, filled in from reference TRBV7-8 and TRBJ1-1, reads GAGVSQSPRYKVAKRGQDVALRCDPISGHVSLFWYQQALGQGPEFLTYFQNEAQLDKSGLPSDRFFAERPEGSVSTLKIQRTQQEDSAVYLCASSLMGLGVNTEAFFGQGTRLTVV.

The chain carries TRBV20-1 and TRBJ1-1; the D gene is possibly TRBD1 (6 bases). The CDR3 sequence is 11 residues long. CDR1 is DFQATT, CDR2 SNEGSKA, per germline (reference sequence). The V and J ends lost 3 bases and 11 bases respectively, with 13 bases between them. The CDR3 is CSAREDRRAFF. CDR3 in DNA: TGCAGTGCTAGGGAAGACAGGAGGGCTTTCTTT.

V gene TRBV29-1 combines with J gene TRBJ1-2; 9 nucleotides match TRBD1. The CDR3 loop spans 13 amino acids. Looked up from germline, CDR1 is SQVTM and CDR2 is ANQGSEA. V lost 5 bases and J lost 3; bases outside the gene matches: 4. The CDR3 nucleotides are TGCAGCGTTCGGGACAGGGTGGACTATGGCTACACCTTC. This codes for CSVRDRVDYGYTF.

The chain links TRBV7-2 to TRBJ2-1, with D possibly matching TRBD1 (5 bases). V was clipped by 1 base and J by 0 bases, with 7 bases between them. Germline V lookup: CDR1 SGHTA, CDR2 FQGNSA. This CDR3 has 15 amino acids. The CDR3 is CASSLDGASYNEQFF. The CDR3 DNA reads TGTGCCAGCAGCTTAGATGGGGCCTCCTACAATGAGCAGTTCTTC.

CDR3 DNA sequence: TGTGCCAGCAGCGTAGTCCCCCTAGGTTCACCCCTCCACTTT. Protein product: CASSVVPLGSPLHF. The chain combines TRBV9 with TRBJ1-6; D is ambiguous. Trimming stripped 0 bases from V and 9 bases from J, with 10 bases between. Germline CDR1 is SGDLS and CDR2 is YYNGEE. The CDR3 runs 14 residues.

This chain links TRBV7-2 with TRBJ2-7, with D perhaps matching TRBD2 (6 bases). Per germline, CDR1 SGHTA and CDR2 FQGNSA. V lost 2 bases and J 3 bases, leaving 17 bases between the germline ends. CDR3 length equals 16 residues. CDR3 loop: CASSLHQRAALYEQYF. CDR3 sequence (DNA): TGTGCCAGCAGCTTACATCAGCGGGCGGCCCTCTACGAGCAGTACTTC.

V gene TRBV19 combines with J gene TRBJ2-2, with D uncertain. Per the germline V gene, CDR1 is LNHDA and CDR2 is SQIVND (reference sequence). CDR3 length: 16 amino acids. V was shortened by 3 bases and J by 2 bases, with 13 bases between the two germline ends. The CDR3, as DNA: TGTGCCAGTAGTATGACGCGACACCGCAACACCGGGGAGCTGTTTTTT. Protein sequence: CASSMTRHRNTGELFF.

This clone has more than one count but fewer than ten. The chain combines TRBV11-3 with TRBJ2-1, with D possibly TRBD1 on 6 matching bases. Germline V gene sequence: CDR1 SGHNT, CDR2 YENEEA. Trimming took off 1 base at V and 15 bases at J, with 13 bases between the two ends. This CDR3 is 12 amino acids long. CDR3 in amino acids: CASSLGTGSRFF. CDR3 DNA sequence: TGTGCCAGCAGCTTAGGTACAGGGTCTCGGTTCTTC.

V is TRBV28 and J is TRBJ1-2, with a weak D call TRBD1 (5 bases). The CDR3 length is 13 residues. Between the trimmed V and J ends, which lost 5 bases and 6 bases, there was a span of 13 bases. CDR1 is MDHEN, CDR2 SYDVKM, per germline. CDR3 bases: TGTGCCAGCAGTCTCGGCTGGGGCGATGGCTACACCTTC. Translation gives CASSLGWGDGYTF.

V gene TRBV6-2 or TRBV6-3 combines with J gene TRBJ1-2, with D perhaps matching TRBD1 (5 bases). The CDR3 sequence is 14 residues long. CDR1 MNHEY and CDR2 SVGEGT come from the germline V gene. V was trimmed by 2 bases and J by 4 bases, leaving 11 bases between them. The chain's CDR3 is CASSYLLGLYGYTF. The CDR3 coding sequence is TGTGCCAGCAGTTACCTGTTGGGGCTCTATGGCTACACCTTC.

The chain joins TRBV7-9 to TRBJ1-2; D unresolved. The V and J ends lost 10 bases and 5 bases respectively, with 14 bases between them. CDR1 is SEHNR, CDR2 FQNEAQ, per germline (reference sequence). The CDR3 extends over 12 amino acids. The CDR3 DNA reads TGTGCCATCTCTCAGGTAGAATATGGCTACACCTTC. Protein sequence: CAISQVEYGYTF.

The chain combines TRBV28 with TRBJ1-1; TRBD1 aligns across 7 bases. The length of the CDR3 is 15 residues. Germline V gene data show CDR1 as MDHEN and CDR2 as SYDVKM. V dropped 4 bases and J dropped 5; count of bases not matched to a gene: 10. The CDR3 reads CASSYPEGARTEAFF. DNA of the CDR3: TGTGCCAGCAGTTACCCTGAGGGGGCCAGGACTGAAGCTTTCTTT.

The count of this clone is one. This rearrangement joins TRBV6-6 to TRBJ2-7; perhaps TRBD2 as D (6 bases). Germline V gene data show CDR1 as MNHNY and CDR2 as SVGAGI (reference sequence). The CDR3 covers 14 residues. V lost 5 bases and J lost 3, with 14 bases in between. CDR3 loop: CASSPSSGVYEQYF. In DNA, the CDR3 is TGTGCCAGCAGTCCCAGCTCGGGAGTCTACGAGCAGTACTTC.

The chain couples TRBV19 to TRBJ1-2; D remains ambiguous. Trimming took off 1 base at V and 0 bases at J, with 9 bases between the two ends. This CDR3 has 15 residues. CDR1 LNHDA and CDR2 SQIVND come from the germline V gene (reference sequence). The CDR3: CASSIATAPNYGYTF. DNA of the CDR3: TGTGCCAGTAGTATAGCAACAGCTCCTAACTATGGCTACACCTTC.

J is TRBJ1-3 and V is TRBV4-2; no firm D call. Trimming removed 0 bases at V and 9 bases at J, with 18 bases between. The germline V gene has CDR1 LGHNA and CDR2 YNFKEQ. The CDR3 runs to 16 residues. The CDR3, as DNA: TGTGCCAGCAGCCAAGATCGAGGGCAAAAGCGGGGCACCATATATTTT. Translation gives CASSQDRGQKRGTIYF.

The V and J genes are TRBV9 and TRBJ1-1; TRBD1 might be the D (5 bases). V was cut by 0 bases and J by 4 bases, with 13 bases left in between. The CDR3 has 15 residues. Germline V gives CDR1 SGDLS, CDR2 YYNGEE. This CDR3 reads CASSVGSEGATEAFF. The CDR3 DNA reads as TGTGCCAGCAGCGTAGGGTCCGAAGGGGCCACTGAAGCTTTCTTT.

This clone appeared a few times. The genes are TRBV7-8 and TRBJ1-3; TRBD1 agrees at 8 bases. The CDR3 extends over 18 amino acids. Per the germline V gene, CDR1 is SGHVS and CDR2 is FQNEAQ. Trimming removed 1 base from V and 2 bases from J; junction bases left unmatched: 10. CDR3 sequence: CASSLVTGAGWTGNTIYF. The CDR3 DNA sequence: TGTGCCAGCAGCTTAGTGACAGGGGCCGGCTGGACTGGAAACACCATATATTTT.

The genes are TRBV5-1 and TRBJ2-1, with TRBD1 matching over 9 bases. Losses at the gene ends were 4 bases for V and 9 bases for J; bases not matched to a gene: 11. This CDR3 contains 15 residues. In germline, CDR1 is SGHRS, CDR2 YFSETQ. The CDR3 loop is CASSMGQGGFGEQFF. The CDR3 DNA reads as TGCGCCAGCAGCATGGGACAGGGAGGATTCGGTGAGCAGTTCTTC.

The chain links TRBV6-1 to TRBJ1-5, with D hard to call. This CDR3 contains 16 residues. Germline V gives CDR1 MNHNS, CDR2 SASEGT. V lost 1 base to trimming and J lost 6 bases, with 16 bases between them. The CDR3 DNA reads as TGTGCCAGCAGTGAAGGTGTCAGTACGGACTTTCAGCCCCAGCATTTT. Protein product: CASSEGVSTDFQPQHF.

This clone was observed a handful of times. The gene calls are TRBV19 and TRBJ1-5; possibly TRBD1 for D (5 bases). CDR3 length: 15 residues. CDR1 and CDR2 (germline): LNHDA, SQIVND (reference sequence). The V gene lost 2 bases and the J gene lost 1 base, with 9 bases spanning the gap. This chain's CDR3 is CASSIQGRSNQPQHF. As DNA, the CDR3 is TGTGCCAGTAGTATACAGGGTAGGAGCAATCAGCCCCAGCATTTT.